Given below is one T cell receptor (beta chain) in context. The J segment lost 6 bases and the V segment lost 5 bases, leaving 6 bases of the junction unmatched. This CDR3 comprises 13 residues. Germline lookup yields CDR1 SEHNR and CDR2 FQNEAQ (reference sequence). Clones were read by immunoSEQ multiplex PCR, and TCRdb kept only the in-frame ones, dropping some. The table has 230,000 or so clones, almost 90% seen once. The data are from a study of blood T cell repertoires in COVID-19. The sequenced sample consisted of peripheral blood. The V and J genes are TRBV7-9 and TRBJ1-1; TRBD1 agrees at 7 bases. The clonotype originates from a woman aged 55 to 70 with COVID-19, enrolled during active disease. CDR3 region: CASSVDRASEAFF. CDR3 nucleotide sequence: TGTGCCAGCAGCGTCGACAGGGCCTCTGAAGCTTTCTTT.